These 21 T cell receptor beta chains came from one sample sequenced in a study of blood T cell repertoires in COVID-19. Method: immunoSEQ multiplex PCR; TCRdb's copy keeps in-frame clones and lacks some. The sample lists roughly 150,000 clones, nearly 80% occurring once. The sequencing sample was made of peripheral blood. The receptors come from an elderly woman with acute or convalescent COVID-19.

The J gene is TRBJ1-6, the V gene TRBV28, with D possibly TRBD1 on 5 matching bases. Germline V lookup: CDR1 MDHEN, CDR2 SYDVKM. Trimming took 5 bases from V and 0 from J, leaving 8 bases between them. The CDR3 spans 15 residues. CDR3 nucleotides: TGTGCCAGCAGTCAGGGCCGCTCCTATAATTCACCCCTCCACTTT. It codes for CASSQGRSYNSPLHF.

This chain links TRBV6-4 with TRBJ1-5; a possible D gene is TRBD1 (5 bases). CDR3 length: 17 amino acids. Germline-derived CDR1 and CDR2 are MRHNA and SNTAGT. V was shortened by 0 bases and J by 5 bases, with 17 bases between the two germline ends. CDR3 residues: CASSDSGGQGRYQPQHF. DNA for the CDR3: TGTGCCAGCAGTGACTCAGGAGGGCAGGGACGCTATCAGCCCCAGCATTTT.

The chain employs TRBV7-2 and TRBJ1-2, with D unclear. Between the trimmed V and J ends, which lost 4 bases and 2 bases, there was a span of 11 bases. Germline loops: CDR1 SGHTA, CDR2 FQGNSA. The CDR3 sequence is 14 residues long. The CDR3 DNA is TGTGCCAGCAGCTCCGGCAGACTCAACTATGGCTACACCTTC. This gives the protein CASSSGRLNYGYTF. Full variable domain (rest looked up from reference TRBV7-2 and TRBJ1-2): GAGVSQSPSNKVTEKGKDVELRCDPISGHTALYWYRQSLGQGLEFLIYFQGNSAPDKSGLPSDRFSAERTGGSVSTLTIQRTQQEDSAVYLCASSSGRLNYGYTFGSGTRLTVV.

The table lists this clone with a count of one. The chain combines TRBV5-6 with TRBJ2-7, with D uncertain. The CDR3 totals 12 residues. CDR1 and CDR2 from the germline V gene are SGHDT and YYEEEE. V was clipped by 3 bases and J by 9 bases, with 13 bases between them. The CDR3 sequence: CASSYIIGGQYF. The CDR3 DNA reads as TGTGCCAGCAGCTACATTATTGGCGGGCAGTACTTC.

This clone was seen ten or more times. This chain uses TRBV3-1 (or the pseudogene TRBV3-2) with TRBJ1-6; D remains unclear. The germline V gene encodes CDR1 LGHDT and CDR2 YNNKEL (reference sequence). The ends were cut back, 0 bases at V and 8 bases at J, with 20 bases in the middle. This CDR3 comprises 18 residues. CDR3 bases: TGTGCCAGCAGCCAAGATCCTTACCTACGGGGAAGTCATTCACCCCTCCACTTT. Amino acids: CASSQDPYLRGSHSPLHF.

The DNA for the CDR3 is TGTGCCAGCTCACCTACACAGGGGGCGCTAGGGACGGAAGAGCAGTACTTC. As protein: CASSPTQGALGTEEQYF. The chain is built from TRBV18 and TRBJ2-7; 9 nucleotides agree with TRBD1. Trimming cost V 3 bases and J 7 bases; bases outside gene matches: 16. This CDR3 has 17 residues. The germline V gene has CDR1 KGHSH and CDR2 LQKENI.

The gene calls are TRBV5-1 and TRBJ2-2, with 11 bases aligning to TRBD2. The CDR3 totals 17 residues. V was pared by 4 bases and J by 2 bases, with 7 bases of the junction left unmatched. Germline V gene data show CDR1 as SGHRS and CDR2 as YFSETQ. Here the CDR3 reads CASSRPGLAVNTGELFF. CDR3 nucleotide sequence: TGCGCCAGCAGCCGACCGGGACTAGCGGTTAACACCGGGGAGCTGTTTTTT.

This clone was observed a few times. The genes are TRBV18 and TRBJ1-2; D is ambiguous. V was trimmed by 2 bases and J by 6 bases, leaving 16 bases between them. The CDR3 covers 15 residues. Per the germline V gene, CDR1 is KGHSH and CDR2 is LQKENI. CDR3: CASSPTGLVTDGYTF. DNA for the CDR3: TGTGCCAGCTCACCAACCGGTCTAGTTACCGATGGCTACACCTTC.

The genes are TRBV7-2 and TRBJ2-7; D perhaps matches TRBD2 (5 bases). The V and J ends lost 2 bases and 1 base respectively, with 6 bases between them. The CDR3 spans 13 residues. The germline gives CDR1 SGHTA, CDR2 FQGNSA. The CDR3 here is CASSLRESYEQYF. For the CDR3, the DNA is TGTGCCAGCAGCTTAAGGGAGTCCTACGAGCAGTACTTC.

The rearrangement joins TRBV6-5 to TRBJ2-7; TRBD1 is a possible D gene (6 bases). Germline lookup yields CDR1 MNHEY and CDR2 SVGAGI. The CDR3 sequence is 15 residues long. The V end lost 0 bases, the J end lost 3 bases, and 12 bases lay between the germline ends. CDR3 region: CASSYSKGRGYEQYF. The CDR3 bases are TGTGCCAGCAGTTACTCGAAAGGCAGGGGCTACGAGCAGTACTTC.

The chain joins TRBV5-5 to TRBJ1-2; 9 bases agree with TRBD1. This CDR3 is 15 amino acids long. Losses at the gene ends were 4 bases for V and 1 base for J; bases not matched to a gene: 5. From germline, CDR1 is SGHKS and CDR2 YYEKEE (reference sequence). CDR3: CASSPGTGFNYGYTF. The CDR3 bases are TGTGCCAGCAGCCCCGGGACAGGGTTTAACTATGGCTACACCTTC.

The chain uses TRBV7-9 and TRBJ2-7; maybe TRBD2 (7 bases). The V and J ends lost 4 bases and 0 bases respectively, with 10 bases between them. Germline CDR1 SEHNR, CDR2 FQNEAQ (reference sequence). CDR3 length: 14 residues. Written as DNA, the CDR3 is TGTGCCAGCAGCTGGGGGGGCCTCTCCTACGAGCAGTACTTC. Translating gives CASSWGGLSYEQYF.

CDR3 amino acids: CASSTSGSRYEQYF. The CDR3 coding sequence is TGTGCCAGCAGCACCAGCGGGAGTCGCTACGAGCAGTACTTC. This chain connects TRBV7-2 to TRBJ2-7; 8 bases line up with TRBD2. The trim removed 5 bases at V and 3 bases at J, leaving 6 bases unmatched. Germline loops: CDR1 SGHTA, CDR2 FQGNSA. This CDR3 region has 14 residues.

V and J are TRBV18 and TRBJ1-3; possibly TRBD1 for D (5 bases). The CDR3 spans 19 residues. Germline CDR1 KGHSH, CDR2 LQKENI. The germline V and J ends were trimmed by 6 bases and 3 bases, with 27 bases remaining between them. The CDR3 DNA reads as TGTGCCAGCTCCGCACAGGTTGCAACGACCAAGGCCAGTGGAAACACCATATATTTT. Its protein is CASSAQVATTKASGNTIYF.

The V gene is TRBV30, the J gene TRBJ2-6; tentative D call: TRBD2 (6 bases). The CDR3 runs 14 residues. The V end was cut by 3 bases, the J end by 2 bases, with 8 bases between. CDR1 is GTSNPN and CDR2 is SVGIG in the germline V gene (reference sequence). The CDR3 protein is CAWSGGAGANVLTF. For the CDR3, the DNA is TGTGCCTGGAGCGGAGGGGCTGGGGCCAACGTCCTGACTTTC.

The genes are TRBV3-1 (or the pseudogene TRBV3-2) and TRBJ2-2; 8 nucleotides agree with TRBD2. V lost 3 bases to trimming and J lost 4 bases; unmatched junction nucleotides: 1. Per germline, CDR1 LGHDT and CDR2 YNNKEL (reference sequence). CDR3 size: 14 residues. This CDR3 is CASSHGTSTGELFF. The CDR3 coding sequence is TGTGCCAGCAGCCATGGGACTAGCACCGGGGAGCTGTTTTTT.

This clone was found once. This sequence joins TRBV7-9 and TRBJ2-1, with 8 nucleotides matching TRBD2. Unmatched junction bases numbered 2, after V lost 1 base and J lost 6 bases. CDR3 length equals 14 residues. CDR1 and CDR2 from the germline V gene are SEHNR and FQNEAQ (reference sequence). CDR3: CASSLGTSSNEQFF. In DNA form, the CDR3 reads TGTGCCAGCAGCTTAGGGACTAGCTCCAATGAGCAGTTCTTC. The whole variable domain, filled in from reference TRBV7-9 and TRBJ2-1, reads DTGVSQNPRHKITKRGQNVTFRCDPISEHNRLYWYRQTLGQGPEFLTYFQNEAQLEKSRLLSDRFSAERPKGSFSTLEIQRTEQGDSAMYLCASSLGTSSNEQFFGPGTRLTVL.

The rearrangement links TRBV5-5 to TRBJ2-5; tentative D call: TRBD1 (6 bases). Trimming removed 3 bases at V and 1 base at J, with 16 bases between. Germline lookup yields CDR1 SGHKS and CDR2 YYEKEE (reference sequence). The CDR3 contains 16 residues. CDR3 bases: TGTGCCAGCAGCTCTATTCCTACAGGGACCCAAGAGACCCAGTACTTC. Translating it yields CASSSIPTGTQETQYF. The full variable domain, completed using reference TRBV5-5 and TRBJ2-5, is DAGVTQSPTHLIKTRGQQVTLRCSPISGHKSVSWYQQVLGQGPQFIFQYYEKEERGRGNFPDRFSARQFPNYSSELNVNALLLGDSALYLCASSSIPTGTQETQYFGPGTRLLVL.

This clone was seen a few times. The V call is TRBV29-1, the J call TRBJ2-3, with 8 positions matching TRBD2. The CDR3 is made up of 17 amino acids. CDR1 and CDR2 from the germline V gene are SQVTM and ANQGSEA. V trimming: 6 bases; J trimming: 1 base; junction bases outside the gene matches: 15. The CDR3 is CSVVHPPGLEGTDTQYF. Written as DNA, the CDR3 is TGCAGCGTCGTACATCCACCGGGACTAGAGGGCACAGATACGCAGTATTTT.

This rearrangement joins TRBV5-1 to TRBJ2-7; 9 bases match TRBD2. CDR3 length equals 17 residues. Germline V lookup: CDR1 SGHRS, CDR2 YFSETQ. The V gene end was trimmed by 0 bases and the J gene end by 5 bases; junction bases not matched to a gene: 12. The CDR3 reads CASSLEGLASVGNEQYF. The CDR3 DNA follows: TGCGCCAGCAGCTTGGAGGGACTAGCATCAGTGGGCAACGAGCAGTACTTC. Full variable domain (rest looked up from reference TRBV5-1 and TRBJ2-7): KAGVTQTPRYLIKTRGQQVTLSCSPISGHRSVSWYQQTPGQGLQFLFEYFSETQRNKGNFPGRFSGRQFSNSRSEMNVSTLELGDSALYLCASSLEGLASVGNEQYFGPGTRLTVT.

The genes are TRBV3-1 (or the pseudogene TRBV3-2) and TRBJ2-7, with D maybe TRBD2 (6 bases). Germline V gene sequence: CDR1 LGHDT, CDR2 YNNKEL (reference sequence). This CDR3 has 14 amino acids. The V gene lost 6 bases and the J gene lost 0 bases, with 12 bases spanning the gap. CDR3 sequence (DNA): TGTGCCAGCAGAGGGACTGCCCGCTCCTACGAGCAGTACTTC. Residues: CASRGTARSYEQYF.